This T cell receptor beta chain stems from a study of CD8+CD57+ T cells in acquired aplastic anemia. Study-level background: The average for DNA from sorted CD4+ and CD8+ cells was 3 to 3.5 ug.

Patients selected for sequencing had displayed CD8+CD57+ cell expansion by flow cytometry. Patients uniformly had severe acquired aplastic anemia. TCR beta VDJ and CDR3 profiles were obtained from a genomic DNA template. TCRdb redid the calling of the reads with MiXCR, one entry per CDR3 protein. The sample includes about 180,000 distinct CDR3 sequences, roughly 50% of them seen just once. Study results and caveats: Patients and controls were found to share twenty-nine CD8+ CDR3 sequences. Any difference that existed in CD8+ Simpson's diversity between patients and controls was not significant.

V lost 1 base, J lost 8 bases, and 17 bases lay in between. Germline V gene sequence: CDR1 LGHDT, CDR2 YNNKEL (reference sequence). The CDR3 contains 15 residues. About this clonotype itself: Its antigen is not identified.

V usage is TRBV3-1 and J usage is TRBJ1-2; D not resolved. The sequencing sample was made of sorted CD4+, CD8+, or CD8+CD57+ T cells (not recorded which) from PBMCs. This clonotype was sampled from a human donor with aplastic anemia. The CDR3 nucleotides are TGTGCCAGCAGCCAAGGGCAGGCGTCTGGACCAGGCTACACCTTC. It specifies CASSQGQASGPGYTF.